These T cell receptor beta chains were read from a single sample in a study of cytomegalovirus exposure and HLA in healthy donors. Sequencing was performed with immunoSEQ multiplex PCR; in TCRdb, only in-frame clones are kept and a portion is missing. Of about 190,000 clones in the sample, 84% are singletons; the top ten hold around 3%. Specimen: PBMCs. The receptor set was obtained from a woman aged 45-65 years in good health and CMV-seropositive. Each CDR3 is given with its conserved first and last residue. D genes are given only for firm matches. Some rows have no size entry. The others give once, few or many, or a class for an expanded clone.

v_call	j_call	d_call	clone_size	cdr3_aa	cdr3_nt
TRBV4-3	TRBJ1-1	.	.	CASSQDQHSTEAFF	TGCGCCAGCAGCCAAGACCAACACAGCACTGAAGCTTTCTTT
TRBV2	TRBJ2-3	TRBD1	once	CATQGQGLRTDTQYF	TGTGCCACCCAAGGACAGGGGCTTAGGACAGATACGCAGTATTTT
TRBV7-9	TRBJ2-2	TRBD1	once	CTSSPRQGANTGELFF	TGTACCAGCAGCCCCCGACAGGGGGCGAACACCGGGGAGCTGTTTTTT
TRBV20-1	TRBJ2-7	.	.	CSAEQDYEQYF	TGCAGTGCAGAACAGGACTACGAGCAGTACTTC
TRBV4-3	TRBJ2-1	.	once	CASSDSAPKRSNEQFF	TGCGCCAGCAGCGACTCGGCACCTAAAAGATCCAATGAGCAGTTCTTC
TRBV29-1	TRBJ1-1	.	.	CSVEEQGNTEAFF	TGCAGCGTTGAAGAACAGGGAAACACTGAAGCTTTCTTT
TRBV29-1	TRBJ2-3	TRBD2	.	CSSRGLAADTQYF	TGCAGCTCCCGGGGACTAGCGGCAGATACGCAGTATTTT
TRBV5-1	TRBJ2-2	.	.	CASSLERLGGTGELFF	TGCGCCAGCAGCTTGGAGCGACTAGGAGGGACCGGGGAGCTGTTTTTT
TRBV7-9	TRBJ1-1	.	.	CASSLSDPLIGAFF	TGTGCCAGCAGCTTAAGTGACCCCTTAATCGGGGCTTTCTTT
TRBV6-6	TRBJ2-1	TRBD1	.	CASRGGQVRYNEQFF	TGTGCCAGCAGGGGGGGACAGGTACGATACAATGAGCAGTTCTTC
TRBV4-3	TRBJ2-7	.	.	CASSQDVAGMGEQYF	TGCGCCAGCAGCCAAGATGTAGCCGGGATGGGGGAGCAGTACTTC
TRBV19	TRBJ2-2	.	.	CASSIRDPGELFF	TGTGCCAGTAGTATCCGGGATCCCGGGGAGCTGTTTTTT
TRBV11-2	TRBJ1-4	.	once	CASSLAVGGSEKLFF	TGTGCCAGCAGCTTAGCAGTCGGGGGAAGTGAAAAACTGTTTTTT
TRBV4-2	TRBJ2-2	TRBD2	.	CASSRRGREGGELFF	TGTGCCAGCAGTCGGAGAGGCAGGGAGGGCGGGGAGCTGTTTTTT
TRBV21-1	TRBJ2-7	.	.	CASLKLARSYEQYF	TGTGCCAGTTTAAAACTAGCACGCTCCTACGAGCAGTACTTC
TRBV11-2	TRBJ2-7	.	.	CASSFAGQVYEQYF	TGTGCCAGCAGCTTTGCAGGACAAGTCTACGAGCAGTACTTC
TRBV6-5	TRBJ2-7	TRBD1	.	CASSSFRGQGQNEQYF	TGTGCCAGCAGTTCTTTTCGGGGACAGGGCCAAAACGAGCAGTACTTC
TRBV28	TRBJ2-2	TRBD1	.	CASSRRTGRFRLTNTGELLF	TGTGCCAGCAGTAGACGGACAGGGCGGTTTCGCCTAACGAACACCGGGGAGCTGCTTTTT